A selection of T cell receptor beta chains follows, all from one sample in a study of blood T cells in healthy people across ages. TCRdb reprocessed the 5' RACE reads with MiXCR, giving one entry per CDR3 protein. Of roughly 860,000 distinct CDR3 sequences listed, around 62% are singletons. The source material was blood. These receptors were obtained from a man aged 25-45 years in good health. Both conserved end residues are part of each CDR3. The D gene is left open where the match is weak. Expanded clones are given a class, and other clones once, few, many or no size at all.

clone_size d_call j_call v_call cdr3_nt cdr3_aa
- - TRBJ2-7 TRBV7-2 TGTGCCAGCAGCTTAATCGGTTGGGCAGGGGAAATTAACTACGAGCAGTACTTC CASSLIGWAGEINYEQYF
few - TRBJ2-7 TRBV4-1 TGCGCCAGCAGCCAGACCCCGGGACGGGGTTTCGAGCAGTACTTC CASSQTPGRGFEQYF
- TRBD1 TRBJ2-5 TRBV7-2 TGTGCCAGCAGCTTCGACAGGGTAGGGGAGACCCAGTACTTC CASSFDRVGETQYF
- TRBD1 TRBJ1-2 TRBV12-3/TRBV12-4 TGTGCCAGCAGCCGTGACAGGGTGTGCGACTATGGCTACACCTTC CASSRDRVCDYGYTF
few - TRBJ1-2 TRBV3-1 TGTGCCAGCAGCATAGGGCCTATGGGGGACTATGGCTACACCTTC CASSIGPMGDYGYTF
- - TRBJ2-3 TRBV3-1 TGTGCCAGCAGCCAGGGACAACACACAGATACGCAGTATTTT CASSQGQHTDTQYF
few TRBD1 TRBJ1-2 TRBV7-2 TGTGCCAGCAGCTTAGGTTTTGTGGTTGGACAGGGGGCGTATGGCTACACCTTC CASSLGFVVGQGAYGYTF
- TRBD1 TRBJ2-7 TRBV20-1 TGCAGTGCGTACCGGGACAGCTACGAGCAGTACTTC CSAYRDSYEQYF
- - TRBJ1-2 TRBV20-1 TGCAGTGCTAGAGATAGGTCCAGGGGCGGAAGTGCTTGGGGCTACACCTTC CSARDRSRGGSAWGYTF
- TRBD1 TRBJ1-2 TRBV29-1 TGCAGCGCACCGGGACAGGGGGCGTATGGCTACACCTTC CSAPGQGAYGYTF
- - TRBJ2-7 TRBV6-2/TRBV6-3 TGTGCCAGCACTCCACCTGACGGACAGAGCTCCTACGAGCAGTACTTC CASTPPDGQSSYEQYF
- - TRBJ2-2 TRBV11-1 TGTGCCAGCAGCTTAGGATACGGGGGCACCGGGGAGCTGTTTTTT CASSLGYGGTGELFF
- - TRBJ2-5 TRBV5-1 TGCGCCAGCAGCTTGTTCCAGATCCAAGAGACCCAGTACTTC CASSLFQIQETQYF
- - TRBJ1-2 TRBV20-1 TGCAGTACTGGGACCAACCGAAACTATGGCTACACCTTC CSTGTNRNYGYTF
- TRBD2 TRBJ2-5 TRBV5-1 TGCGCCAGCAGCTTGACTAGCGGGGGGACGGAGACCCAGTACTTC CASSLTSGGTETQYF
once - TRBJ1-5 TRBV19 TGTGCCAGTAGTATAGCGAACAGGGTAGGCCAGCCCCAGCATTTT CASSIANRVGQPQHF
- - TRBJ2-4 TRBV12-3/TRBV12-4 TGTGCCAGCAGTCTCCTTGGGCTAGCTTTATCCGAAAACATTCAGTACTTC CASSLLGLALSENIQYF
few TRBD1 TRBJ2-5 TRBV10-3 TGTGCCATCAGCCCAGGGACAGGGGGAGATACCCAGTACTTC CAISPGTGGDTQYF
few TRBD2 TRBJ2-1 TRBV3-1 TGTGCCAGCAGCCAAGATCCGCTAGCGGGGTTATTTCGGGACAATGAGCAGTTCTTC CASSQDPLAGLFRDNEQFF
- - TRBJ1-2 TRBV7-2 TGTGCCAGCAGCGCCTACAGTAGTTCTAACTATGGCTACACCTTC CASSAYSSSNYGYTF
- TRBD1 TRBJ2-3 TRBV4-1 TGCGCCAGCAGCCCGGTCGACAGGGACACGCAGTATTTT CASSPVDRDTQYF
many - TRBJ2-2 TRBV20-1 TGCAGTGCTAGAGATCCCGGAACCGGGGAGCTGTTTTTT CSARDPGTGELFF
medium-sized TRBD2 TRBJ2-5 TRBV7-9 TGTGCCAGCAGTTCTCTTGGGACTAGCGGGGGGGAGACCCAGTACTTC CASSSLGTSGGETQYF
- TRBD1 TRBJ2-5 TRBV3-1 TGTGCCAGCAGCCAAGCGGACAGGGAAGAGACCCAGTACTTC CASSQADREETQYF
- - TRBJ2-5 TRBV10-3 TGTGCCACTAAAGGGGACACCCAAGAGACCCAGTACTTC CATKGDTQETQYF
few TRBD2 TRBJ2-1 TRBV29-1 TGCAGCGGGACTAAGCGGGGGGGCATTGAGCAGTTCTTC CSGTKRGGIEQFF
- - TRBJ1-6 TRBV4-3 TGCGCCAGCAGCCCGGACCAGGTTACTAATTCACCCCTCCACTTT CASSPDQVTNSPLHF
- TRBD2 TRBJ2-5 TRBV10-3 TGTGCCACCCTGGGCGGTCTAGCGGGGGGGTACCAAGAGACCCAGTACTTC CATLGGLAGGYQETQYF
few - TRBJ2-1 TRBV4-2 TGTGCCAGCAGCCAAGTCCGCAGTTACAATGAGCAGTTCTTC CASSQVRSYNEQFF
- - TRBJ1-1 TRBV20-1 TGCAGTGCTACCCGGGGGGGGGATGACACTGAAGCTTTCTTT CSATRGGDDTEAFF
- - TRBJ2-1 TRBV29-1 TGCAGCGTCTCTCGGGGGGCAGGCTACAATGAGCAGTTCTTC CSVSRGAGYNEQFF
- - TRBJ1-5 TRBV4-3 TGCGCCAGCAGCCAAGATTTTCGGGAGGGCAATCAGCCCCAGCATTTT CASSQDFREGNQPQHF
- - TRBJ2-3 TRBV9 TGTGCCAGCAGCGTACAGGGTGGAACAGATACGCAGTATTTT CASSVQGGTDTQYF
- - TRBJ1-2 TRBV20-1 TGCAGTGCTAGAGCCCGGGCGGGCGGTGGCTACACCTTC CSARARAGGGYTF
- - TRBJ2-1 TRBV7-3 TGTGCCGGTTCCCGGGACCCCAAACGCAATGAGCAGTTCTTC CAGSRDPKRNEQFF
- TRBD1 TRBJ1-5 TRBV10-3 TGTGCCATCAGTGAAGGACAGGTCAATCAGCCCCAGCATTTT CAISEGQVNQPQHF
- TRBD1 TRBJ2-6 TRBV27 TGTGCCAGCAGTCCCTCGAGGACAGGGCTCTCTGGGGCCAACGTCCTGACTTTC CASSPSRTGLSGANVLTF
few - TRBJ2-7 TRBV20-1 TGCAGTGCTAACAAGGAGGGAGACTACGAGCAGTACTTC CSANKEGDYEQYF
- - TRBJ1-2 TRBV20-1 TGCAGTGCTAGGAGGGGGAACTATGGCTGCACCTTC CSARRGNYGCTF
- TRBD1 TRBJ1-2 TRBV28 TGTGCCAGCAATATGGACAGGGGGCTGATTAACTATGGCTACACCTTC CASNMDRGLINYGYTF
once - TRBJ2-7 TRBV20-1 TGCAGTGCTAAACCCAGGGACCTGCCCTACGAGCAGTACTTC CSAKPRDLPYEQYF
- - TRBJ1-2 TRBV7-2 TGTGCCAGCAGCTTAGTAGTAAACAGGGTTGGGAGCTATGGCTACACCTTC CASSLVVNRVGSYGYTF
- TRBD2 TRBJ2-7 TRBV5-1 TGCGCCAGCAGACGGGAGGTGGGAACTTTTCTTTCCGAGCAGTACTTC CASRREVGTFLSEQYF
many - TRBJ2-7 TRBV7-2 TGTGCCAGCAGCTTAGCGGGGGGGCCTCACGAGCAGTACTTC CASSLAGGPHEQYF
few - TRBJ2-7 TRBV7-9 TGTGCCAGCAGCTTTGGGACCGGGGCCTCCTACGAGCAGTACTTC CASSFGTGASYEQYF
few TRBD2 TRBJ2-5 TRBV27 TGTGCCAGCAGTTTATATAGCGGGGGCCAAGAGACCCAGTACTTC CASSLYSGGQETQYF
- TRBD1 TRBJ2-7 TRBV10-3 TGTGCCACCTGGACAGGGAACTACGAGCAGTACTTC CATWTGNYEQYF
- - TRBJ1-2 TRBV3-1 TGTGCCAGCAGCCAATGGAACAGCAACTATGGCTACACCTTC CASSQWNSNYGYTF
- TRBD1 TRBJ2-1 TRBV5-1 TGCGCCAGCCTACCGGGACAGGGTCTGAATGAGCAGTTCTTC CASLPGQGLNEQFF
few - TRBJ1-6 TRBV2 TGTGCCAGCAGTTACAATAATTCACCCCTCCACTTT CASSYNNSPLHF
few - TRBJ2-5 TRBV12-3/TRBV12-4 TGTGCCAGCAGTTTTATGAGGTCTGGGGAGACCCAGTACTTC CASSFMRSGETQYF
- - TRBJ1-1 TRBV29-1 TGCAGCGGAACAGGGCTGGAGAACACTGAAGCTTTCTTT CSGTGLENTEAFF
- TRBD2 TRBJ2-5 TRBV20-1 TGCAGTGCTAGTTCGACTAGCGGGGGCCCACAAGAGACCCAGTACTTC CSASSTSGGPQETQYF
- - TRBJ2-7 TRBV4-3 TGCGCCAGCAGCCAAGATAGGGGGGACTCCTACGAGCAGTACTTC CASSQDRGDSYEQYF
few - TRBJ2-1 TRBV3-1 TGTGCCAGCAGCCCGGGGTACTCTTCCTACAATGAGCAGTTCTTC CASSPGYSSYNEQFF
- - TRBJ2-1 TRBV2 TGTGCCAGCTTAGGACGGGCAGAGGTGTCCTACAATGAGCAGTTCTTC CASLGRAEVSYNEQFF
few TRBD2 TRBJ2-1 TRBV7-9 TGTGCCAGCAGTTTAGGCGGGGGGGCGAGGAATGAGCAGTTCTTC CASSLGGGARNEQFF
- TRBD2 TRBJ2-3 TRBV7-2 TGTGCCAGCAGCTTACCGACTAGCGGAGATACGCAGTATTTT CASSLPTSGDTQYF